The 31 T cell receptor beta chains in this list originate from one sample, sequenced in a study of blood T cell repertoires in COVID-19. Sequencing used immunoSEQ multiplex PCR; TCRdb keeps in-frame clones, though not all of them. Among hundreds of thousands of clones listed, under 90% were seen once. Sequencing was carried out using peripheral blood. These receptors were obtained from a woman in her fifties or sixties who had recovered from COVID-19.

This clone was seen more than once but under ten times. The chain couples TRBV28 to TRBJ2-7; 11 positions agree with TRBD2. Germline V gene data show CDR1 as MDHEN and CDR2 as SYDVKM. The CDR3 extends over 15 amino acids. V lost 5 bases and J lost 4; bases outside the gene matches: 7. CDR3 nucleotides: TGTGCCAGCAGTCCCGCGGCTAGCGGGAGGTACGAGCAGTACTTC. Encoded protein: CASSPAASGRYEQYF.

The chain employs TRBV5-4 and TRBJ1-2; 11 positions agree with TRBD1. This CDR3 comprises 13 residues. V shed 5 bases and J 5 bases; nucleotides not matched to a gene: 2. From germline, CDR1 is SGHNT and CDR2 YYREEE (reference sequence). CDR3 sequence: CASRGTGGYGYTF. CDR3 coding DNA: TGTGCCAGCAGAGGGACAGGGGGGTATGGCTACACCTTC.

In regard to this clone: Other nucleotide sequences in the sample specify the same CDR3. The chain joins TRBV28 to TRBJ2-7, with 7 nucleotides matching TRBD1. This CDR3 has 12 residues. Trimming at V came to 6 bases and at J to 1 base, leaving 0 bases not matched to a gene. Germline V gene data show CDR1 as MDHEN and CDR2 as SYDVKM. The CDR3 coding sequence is TGTGCCAGCAGGACAGGGTCCTACGAGCAGTACTTC. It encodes CASRTGSYEQYF.

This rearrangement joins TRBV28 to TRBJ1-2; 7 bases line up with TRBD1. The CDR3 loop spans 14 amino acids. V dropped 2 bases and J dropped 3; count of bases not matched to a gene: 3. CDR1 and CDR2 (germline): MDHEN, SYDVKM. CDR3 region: CASSLTQGHYGYTF. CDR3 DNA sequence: TGTGCCAGCAGTTTAACACAGGGGCACTATGGCTACACCTTC.

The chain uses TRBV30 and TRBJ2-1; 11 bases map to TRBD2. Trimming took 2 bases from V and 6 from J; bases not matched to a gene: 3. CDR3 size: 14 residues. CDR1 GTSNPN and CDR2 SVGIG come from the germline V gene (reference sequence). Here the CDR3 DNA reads TGTGCCTGGAGTAATAGCGGGAGGGCCAATGAGCAGTTCTTC. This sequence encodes CAWSNSGRANEQFF. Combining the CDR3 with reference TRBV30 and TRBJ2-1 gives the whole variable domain SQTIHQWPATLVQPVGSPLSLECTVEGTSNPNLYWYRQAAGRGLQLLFYSVGIGQISSEVPQNLSASRPQDRQFILSSKKLLLSDSGFYLCAWSNSGRANEQFFGPGTRLTVL.

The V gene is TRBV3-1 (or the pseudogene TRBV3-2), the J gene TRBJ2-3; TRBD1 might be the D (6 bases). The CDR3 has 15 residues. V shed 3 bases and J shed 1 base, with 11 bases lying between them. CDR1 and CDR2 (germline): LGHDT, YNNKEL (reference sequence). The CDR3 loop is CASSHRQDRTDTQYF. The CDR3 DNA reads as TGTGCCAGCAGCCATCGACAGGACCGCACAGATACGCAGTATTTT.

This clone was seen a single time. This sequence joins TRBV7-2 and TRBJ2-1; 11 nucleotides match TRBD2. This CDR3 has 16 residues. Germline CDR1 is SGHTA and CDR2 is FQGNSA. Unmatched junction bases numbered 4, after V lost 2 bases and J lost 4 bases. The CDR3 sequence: CASSLSRTSGYNEQFF. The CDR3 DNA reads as TGTGCCAGCAGCTTATCTAGGACTAGCGGGTACAATGAGCAGTTCTTC.

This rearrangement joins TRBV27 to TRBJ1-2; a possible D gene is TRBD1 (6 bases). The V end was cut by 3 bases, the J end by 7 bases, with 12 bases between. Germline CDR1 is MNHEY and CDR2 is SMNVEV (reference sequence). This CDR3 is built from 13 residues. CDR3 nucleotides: TGTGCCAGCAGTTTGCTGGGGGCGGGTGGCTACACCTTC. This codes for CASSLLGAGGYTF.

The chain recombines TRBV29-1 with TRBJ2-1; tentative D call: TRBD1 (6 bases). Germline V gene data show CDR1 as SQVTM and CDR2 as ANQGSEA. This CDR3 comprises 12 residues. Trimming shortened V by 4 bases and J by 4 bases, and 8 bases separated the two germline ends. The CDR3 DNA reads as TGCAGCGTTGTGACAGGTTACAATGAGCAGTTCTTC. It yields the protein CSVVTGYNEQFF.

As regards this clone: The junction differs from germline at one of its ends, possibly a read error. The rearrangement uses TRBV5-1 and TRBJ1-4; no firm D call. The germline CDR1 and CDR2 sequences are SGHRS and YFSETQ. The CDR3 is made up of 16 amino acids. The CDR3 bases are TGCGCCAGCAGTTTGGACCGACATGACCCTGGTGAAAAACTGTTTTTT. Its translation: CASSLDRHDPGEKLFF.

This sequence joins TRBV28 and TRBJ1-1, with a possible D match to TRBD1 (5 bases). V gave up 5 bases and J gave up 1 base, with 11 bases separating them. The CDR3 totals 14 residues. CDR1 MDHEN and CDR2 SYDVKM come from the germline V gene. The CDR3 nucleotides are TGTGCCAGCAGTCCAGGGCAGACGAACACTGAAGCTTTCTTT. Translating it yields CASSPGQTNTEAFF.

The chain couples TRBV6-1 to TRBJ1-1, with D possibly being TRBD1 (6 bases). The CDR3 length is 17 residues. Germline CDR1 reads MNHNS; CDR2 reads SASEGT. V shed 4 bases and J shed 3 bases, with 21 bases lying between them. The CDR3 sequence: CASSGGYHRAGDTEAFF. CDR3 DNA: TGTGCCAGCAGTGGGGGATACCACAGGGCAGGCGACACTGAAGCTTTCTTT.

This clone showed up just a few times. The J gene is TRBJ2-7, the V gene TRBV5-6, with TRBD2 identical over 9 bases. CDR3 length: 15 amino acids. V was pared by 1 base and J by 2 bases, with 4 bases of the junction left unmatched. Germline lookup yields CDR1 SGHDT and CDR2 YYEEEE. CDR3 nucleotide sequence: TGTGCCAGCAGCTTGATGTTAGCGGGGGCCTACGAGCAGTACTTC. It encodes CASSLMLAGAYEQYF.

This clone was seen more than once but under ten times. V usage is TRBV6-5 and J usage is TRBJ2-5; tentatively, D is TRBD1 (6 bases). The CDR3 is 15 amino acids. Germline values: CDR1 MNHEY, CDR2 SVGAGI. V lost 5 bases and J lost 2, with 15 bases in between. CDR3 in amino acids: CASSRTLGQQETQYF. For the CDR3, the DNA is TGTGCCAGCAGTCGCACTCTGGGACAACAAGAGACCCAGTACTTC.

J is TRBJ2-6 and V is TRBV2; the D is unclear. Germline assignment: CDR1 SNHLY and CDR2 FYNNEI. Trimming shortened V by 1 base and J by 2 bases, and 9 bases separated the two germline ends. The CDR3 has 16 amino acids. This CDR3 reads CASSEGPRTGANVLTF. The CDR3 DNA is TGTGCCAGCAGTGAAGGCCCCAGAACTGGGGCCAACGTCCTGACTTTC. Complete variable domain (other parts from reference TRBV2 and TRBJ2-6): EPEVTQTPSHQVTQMGQEVILRCVPISNHLYFYWYRQILGQKVEFLVSFYNNEISEKSEIFDDQFSVERPDGSNFTLKIRSTKLEDSAMYFCASSEGPRTGANVLTFGAGSRLTVL.

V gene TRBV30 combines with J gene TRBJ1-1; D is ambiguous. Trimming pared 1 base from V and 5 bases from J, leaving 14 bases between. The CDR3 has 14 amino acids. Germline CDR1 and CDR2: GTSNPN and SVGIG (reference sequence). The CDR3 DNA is TGTGCCTGGAGTGGCCGCAACGGGAGGACTGAAGCTTTCTTT. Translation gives CAWSGRNGRTEAFF. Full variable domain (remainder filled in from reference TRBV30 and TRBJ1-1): SQTIHQWPATLVQPVGSPLSLECTVEGTSNPNLYWYRQAAGRGLQLLFYSVGIGQISSEVPQNLSASRPQDRQFILSSKKLLLSDSGFYLCAWSGRNGRTEAFFGQGTRLTVV.

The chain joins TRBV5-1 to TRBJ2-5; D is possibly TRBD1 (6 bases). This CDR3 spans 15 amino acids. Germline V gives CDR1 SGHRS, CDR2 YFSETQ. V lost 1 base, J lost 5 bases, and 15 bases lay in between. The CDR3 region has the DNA TGCGCCAGCAGCTTGACAGGGAGTCGGACGGAGACCCAGTACTTC. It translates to CASSLTGSRTETQYF.

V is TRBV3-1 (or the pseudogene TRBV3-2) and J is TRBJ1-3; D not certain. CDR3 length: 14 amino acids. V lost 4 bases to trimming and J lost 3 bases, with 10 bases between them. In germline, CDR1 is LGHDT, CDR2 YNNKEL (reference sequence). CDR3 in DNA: TGTGCCAGCAGCCGTAACGCAGATGGAAACACCATATATTTT. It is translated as CASSRNADGNTIYF.

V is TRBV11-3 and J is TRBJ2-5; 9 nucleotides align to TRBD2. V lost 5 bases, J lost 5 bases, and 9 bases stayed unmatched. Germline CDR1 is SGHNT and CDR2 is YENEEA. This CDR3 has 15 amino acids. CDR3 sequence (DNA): TGTGCCAGCAGCCTGGTGGCGGGGGGGTTGGAGACCCAGTACTTC. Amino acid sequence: CASSLVAGGLETQYF.

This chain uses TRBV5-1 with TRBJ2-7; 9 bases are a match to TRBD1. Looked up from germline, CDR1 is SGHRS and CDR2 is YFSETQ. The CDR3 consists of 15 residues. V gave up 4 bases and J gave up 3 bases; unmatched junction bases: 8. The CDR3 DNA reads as TGCGCCAGCAGCACGCAACAGGGGGCGCGCTACGAGCAGTACTTC. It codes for CASSTQQGARYEQYF.

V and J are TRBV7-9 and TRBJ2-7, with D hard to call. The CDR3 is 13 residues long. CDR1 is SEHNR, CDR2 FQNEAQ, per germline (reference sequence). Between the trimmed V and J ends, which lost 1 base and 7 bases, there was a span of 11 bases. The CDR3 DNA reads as TGTGCCAGCAGCTTAGATCCAGCACAGGAGCAGTACTTC. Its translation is CASSLDPAQEQYF.

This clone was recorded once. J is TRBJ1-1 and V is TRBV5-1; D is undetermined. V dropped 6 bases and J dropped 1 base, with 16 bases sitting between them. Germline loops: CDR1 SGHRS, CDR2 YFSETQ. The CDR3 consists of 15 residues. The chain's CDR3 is CASTLIHGGNTEAFF. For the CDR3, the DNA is TGCGCCAGCACCCTAATACATGGAGGGAACACTGAAGCTTTCTTT.

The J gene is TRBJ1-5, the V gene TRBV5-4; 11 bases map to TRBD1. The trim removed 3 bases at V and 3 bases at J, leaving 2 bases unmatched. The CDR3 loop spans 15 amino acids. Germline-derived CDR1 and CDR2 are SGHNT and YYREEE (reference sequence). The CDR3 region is CASSWGQGVNQPQHF. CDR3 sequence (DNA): TGTGCCAGCAGCTGGGGACAGGGGGTCAATCAGCCCCAGCATTTT.

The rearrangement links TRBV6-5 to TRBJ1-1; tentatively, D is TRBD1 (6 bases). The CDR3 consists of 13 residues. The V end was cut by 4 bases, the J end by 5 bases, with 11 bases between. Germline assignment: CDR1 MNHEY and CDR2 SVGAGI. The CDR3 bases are TGTGCCAGCAGTTTGGCAGGGGTTACTGAAGCTTTCTTT. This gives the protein CASSLAGVTEAFF.

CDR3 in amino acids: CASSLEGAYEQYF. The CDR3 DNA is TGCGCCAGCAGCTTGGAGGGAGCCTACGAGCAGTACTTC. This chain joins TRBV5-1 and TRBJ2-7; possibly TRBD2 for D (5 bases). This CDR3 spans 13 amino acids. Trimming shortened V by 0 bases and J by 2 bases, and 6 bases separated the two germline ends. Germline assignment: CDR1 SGHRS and CDR2 YFSETQ.

The CDR3 reads CASSSVTGINSPLHF. For the CDR3, the DNA is TGTGCCAGCAGTTCCGTGACAGGGATTAATTCACCCCTCCACTTT. The chain carries TRBV27 and TRBJ1-6, with 7 bases identical to TRBD1. V trimming: 4 bases; J trimming: 6 bases; junction bases outside the gene matches: 6. Germline CDR1 MNHEY, CDR2 SMNVEV (reference sequence). This CDR3 has 15 residues.

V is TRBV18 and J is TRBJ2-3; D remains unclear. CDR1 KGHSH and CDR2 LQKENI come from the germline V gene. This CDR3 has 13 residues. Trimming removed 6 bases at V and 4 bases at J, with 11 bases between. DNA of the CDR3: TGTGCCAGCTCCCTACTTTCTGCAGATACGCAGTATTTT. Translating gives CASSLLSADTQYF.

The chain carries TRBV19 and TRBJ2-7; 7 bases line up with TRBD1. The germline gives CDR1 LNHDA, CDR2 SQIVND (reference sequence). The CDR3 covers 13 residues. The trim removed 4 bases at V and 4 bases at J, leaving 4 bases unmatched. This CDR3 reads CASSTTGIYEQYF. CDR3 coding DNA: TGTGCCAGTAGTACGACAGGGATTTACGAGCAGTACTTC. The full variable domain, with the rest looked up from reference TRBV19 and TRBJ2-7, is DGGITQSPKYLFRKEGQNVTLSCEQNLNHDAMYWYRQDPGQGLRLIYYSQIVNDFQKGDIAEGYSVSREKKESFPLTVTSAQKNPTAFYLCASSTTGIYEQYFGPGTRLTVT.

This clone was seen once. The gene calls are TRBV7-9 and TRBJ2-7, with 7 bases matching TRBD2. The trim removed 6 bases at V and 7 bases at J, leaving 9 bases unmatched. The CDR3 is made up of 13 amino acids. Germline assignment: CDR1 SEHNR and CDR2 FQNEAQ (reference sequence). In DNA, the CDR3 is TGTGCCAGCAGTCTGCAAGGACTAGATGAGCAGTACTTC. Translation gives CASSLQGLDEQYF. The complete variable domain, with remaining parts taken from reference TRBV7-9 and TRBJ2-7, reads DTGVSQNPRHKITKRGQNVTFRCDPISEHNRLYWYRQTLGQGPEFLTYFQNEAQLEKSRLLSDRFSAERPKGSFSTLEIQRTEQGDSAMYLCASSLQGLDEQYFGPGTRLTVT.

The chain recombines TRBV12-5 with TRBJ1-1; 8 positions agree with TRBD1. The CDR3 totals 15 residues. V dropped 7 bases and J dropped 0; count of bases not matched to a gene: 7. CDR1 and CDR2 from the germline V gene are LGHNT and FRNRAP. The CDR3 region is CASATGETMNTEAFF. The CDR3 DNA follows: TGTGCTAGTGCGACAGGGGAGACCATGAACACTGAAGCTTTCTTT.

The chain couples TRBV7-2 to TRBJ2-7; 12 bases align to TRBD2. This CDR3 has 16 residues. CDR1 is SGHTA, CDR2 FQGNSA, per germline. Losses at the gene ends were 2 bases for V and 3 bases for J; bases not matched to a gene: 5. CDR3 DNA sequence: TGTGCCAGCAGCTTACTAGCGGGGGGGCCTCTCTACGAGCAGTACTTC. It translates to CASSLLAGGPLYEQYF.